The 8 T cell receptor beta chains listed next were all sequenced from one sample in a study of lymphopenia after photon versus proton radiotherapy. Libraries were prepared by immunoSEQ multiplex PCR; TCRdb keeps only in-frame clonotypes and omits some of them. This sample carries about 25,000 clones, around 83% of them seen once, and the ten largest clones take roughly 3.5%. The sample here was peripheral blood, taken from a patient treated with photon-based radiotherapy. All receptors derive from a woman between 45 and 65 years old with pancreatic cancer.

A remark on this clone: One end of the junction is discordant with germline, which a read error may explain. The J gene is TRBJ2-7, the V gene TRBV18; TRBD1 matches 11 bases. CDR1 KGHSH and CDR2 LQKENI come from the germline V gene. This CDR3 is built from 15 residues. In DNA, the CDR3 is TGTGCCAGCTCATCACCCGGGACAGGGGGTGACGAGCAGTACTTC. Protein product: CASSSPGTGGDEQYF. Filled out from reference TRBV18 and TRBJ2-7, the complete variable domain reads NAGVMQNPRHLVRRRGQEARLRCSPMKGHSHVYWYRQLPEEGLKFMVYLQKENIIDESGMPKERFSAEFPKEGPSILRIQQVVRGDSAAYFCASSSPGTGGDEQYFGPGTRLTVT.

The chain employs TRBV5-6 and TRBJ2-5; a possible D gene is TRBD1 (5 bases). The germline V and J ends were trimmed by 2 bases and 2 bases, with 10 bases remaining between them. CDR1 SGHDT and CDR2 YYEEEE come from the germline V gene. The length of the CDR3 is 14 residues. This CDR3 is CASSFRQTQETQYF. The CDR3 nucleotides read TGTGCCAGCAGCTTTCGACAGACACAAGAGACCCAGTACTTC.

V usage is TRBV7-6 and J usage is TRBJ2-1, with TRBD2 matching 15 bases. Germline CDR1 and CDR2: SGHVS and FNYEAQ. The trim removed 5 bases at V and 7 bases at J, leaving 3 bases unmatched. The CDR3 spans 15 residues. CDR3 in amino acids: CASSLGTSGRNEQFF. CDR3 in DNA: TGTGCCAGCAGCCTCGGGACTAGCGGGAGGAATGAGCAGTTCTTC.

For the CDR3, the DNA is TGTGCCAGCTCAAGACAGGGCGATGTCCCCTACGAGCAGTACTTC. Its protein is CASSRQGDVPYEQYF. The rearrangement links TRBV27 to TRBJ2-7; 7 nucleotides align to TRBD1. The germline V gene has CDR1 MNHEY and CDR2 SMNVEV (reference sequence). The V gene end was trimmed by 8 bases and the J gene end by 2 bases; junction bases not matched to a gene: 12. The CDR3 runs 15 residues.

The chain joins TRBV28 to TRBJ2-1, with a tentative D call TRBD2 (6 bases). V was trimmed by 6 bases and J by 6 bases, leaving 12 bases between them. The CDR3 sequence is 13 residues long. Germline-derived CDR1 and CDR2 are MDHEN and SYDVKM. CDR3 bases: TGTGCCAGCAGCCAGGGACTTACCAATGAGCAGTTCTTC. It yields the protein CASSQGLTNEQFF.

CDR3 residues: CASSLGWSLLTYEQYF. CDR3 DNA: TGTGCCAGCAGCTTGGGGTGGAGCTTACTCACCTACGAGCAGTACTTC. The rearrangement joins TRBV5-6 to TRBJ2-7; D is unresolved. From germline, CDR1 is SGHDT and CDR2 YYEEEE. Trimming cost V 0 bases and J 2 bases, with 15 bases left between them. This CDR3 spans 16 amino acids.

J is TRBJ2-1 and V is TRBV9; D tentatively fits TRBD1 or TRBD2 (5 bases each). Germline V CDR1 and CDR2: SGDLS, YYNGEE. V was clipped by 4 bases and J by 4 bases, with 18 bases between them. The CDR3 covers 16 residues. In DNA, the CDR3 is TGTGCCAGCAGCCTAAGGGACGCGGGTGGTTACAATGAGCAGTTCTTC. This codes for CASSLRDAGGYNEQFF.

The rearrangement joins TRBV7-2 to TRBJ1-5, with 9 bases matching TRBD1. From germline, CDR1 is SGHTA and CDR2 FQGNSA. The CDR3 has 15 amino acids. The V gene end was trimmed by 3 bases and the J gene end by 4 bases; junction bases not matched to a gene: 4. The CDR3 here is CASSLGQGQNQPQHF. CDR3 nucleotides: TGTGCCAGCAGCTTGGGACAGGGTCAGAATCAGCCCCAGCATTTT.